This T cell receptor (beta chain) was obtained from a study of neurological immune-mediated disorders. CDR3 length: 16 amino acids. The germline CDR1 and CDR2 sequences are SGHTA and FQGNSA. V was shortened by 1 base and J by 2 bases, with 12 bases between the two germline ends. The cDNA came from 5'RACE with 10-nucleotide random UMIs. Every sequencing run drew on 15-18 subjects and yielded over 190 million TCR-beta sequences. MiXCR, run by TCRdb on the 5' RACE reads, gives a single entry per CDR3 protein. The sample consists of tens of thousands of distinct CDR3 sequences, more than 8.5% of them appearing once. Study observations and caveats: No CDR3 amino acid sequences were shared by expanded clones across subjects, suggesting private repertoires in all groups.

This clonotype was detected many times. Its antigen remains unknown. Time point denoted: longitudinal time-point 1 (baseline). Unsorted libraries used 2 million PBMCs kept at -80 degrees C. The origin of this receptor is a woman between 40 and 55 years old in good health. The specimen sequenced was PBMCs. The chain uses TRBV7-2 and TRBJ1-5, with D perhaps TRBD1 (6 bases). The CDR3 region has the DNA TGTGCCAGCAGCTTAGAGGGCAGGGGTGGCAATCAGCCCCAGCATTTT. It encodes CASSLEGRGGNQPQHF.